This TCR beta chain was obtained from a study of T cell clonality in common variable immunodeficiency. Study outcomes and limitations: In common variable immunodeficiency, TCR beta chains reportedly carried fewer deletions and N-nucleotide insertions. CVID subjects showed higher TCRbeta clonality than healthy controls.

This clone was recorded many times. The antigen remains undetermined. With the read ending 3 residues before the CDR3 end, the germline J gene is used to fill in that end. V dropped 7 bases and J dropped 9; count of bases not matched to a gene: 8. This CDR3 region has 13 residues. Germline V CDR1 and CDR2: SEHNR, FQNEAQ (reference sequence). Sequenced by immunoSEQ multiplex PCR; TCRdb stores in-frame clones only, minus some. Listed for the sample are around 17,000 clones, none seen a single time. V usage is TRBV7-9 and J usage is TRBJ2-1, with TRBD2 matching 8 bases. The material sequenced was peripheral blood mononuclear cells. The clonotype originates from a human donor with common variable immunodeficiency. The part of the CDR3 DNA that was read is TGTGCCAGCACTGCTAGCGGGTTCGGTGAG. Protein sequence: CASTASGFGE. The full CDR3 reads CASTASGFGEQFF.